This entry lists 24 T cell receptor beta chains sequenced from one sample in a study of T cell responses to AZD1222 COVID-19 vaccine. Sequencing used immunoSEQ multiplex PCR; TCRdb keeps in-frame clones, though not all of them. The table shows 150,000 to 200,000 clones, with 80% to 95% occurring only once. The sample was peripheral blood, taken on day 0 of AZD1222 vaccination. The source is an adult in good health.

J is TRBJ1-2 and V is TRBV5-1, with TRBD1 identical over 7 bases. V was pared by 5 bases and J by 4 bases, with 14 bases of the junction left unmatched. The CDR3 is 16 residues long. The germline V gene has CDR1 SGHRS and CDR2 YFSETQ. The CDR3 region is CASRLIERGLSYGYTF. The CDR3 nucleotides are TGCGCCAGCAGACTGATTGAAAGGGGGCTCAGCTATGGCTACACCTTC.

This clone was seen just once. CDR3 nucleotide sequence: TGTGCCAGCAGCGCAAAACAAGGCATCTATGGCTACACCTTC. This codes for CASSAKQGIYGYTF. The chain employs TRBV7-2 and TRBJ1-2; no definite D call. With 5 bases removed from V and 4 bases from J, the gap between germline ends came to 14 bases. The CDR3 loop spans 14 amino acids. CDR1 and CDR2 from the germline V gene are SGHTA and FQGNSA.

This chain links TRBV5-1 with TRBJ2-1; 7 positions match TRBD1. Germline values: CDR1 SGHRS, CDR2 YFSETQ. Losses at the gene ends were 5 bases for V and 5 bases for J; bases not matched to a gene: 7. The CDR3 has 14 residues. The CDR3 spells CASSRIGTDNEQFF. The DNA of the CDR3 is TGCGCCAGCAGTCGTATTGGGACAGACAATGAGCAGTTCTTC. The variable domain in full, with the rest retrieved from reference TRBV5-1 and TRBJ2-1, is KAGVTQTPRYLIKTRGQQVTLSCSPISGHRSVSWYQQTPGQGLQFLFEYFSETQRNKGNFPGRFSGRQFSNSRSEMNVSTLELGDSALYLCASSRIGTDNEQFFGPGTRLTVL.

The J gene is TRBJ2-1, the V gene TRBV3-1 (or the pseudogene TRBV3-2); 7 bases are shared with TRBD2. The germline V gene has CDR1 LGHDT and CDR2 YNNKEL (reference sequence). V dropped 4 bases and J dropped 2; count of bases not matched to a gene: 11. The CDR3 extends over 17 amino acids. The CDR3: CASSLSPRGGPYNEQFF. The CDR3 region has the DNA TGTGCCAGCAGCCTCAGCCCACGCGGGGGACCCTACAATGAGCAGTTCTTC.

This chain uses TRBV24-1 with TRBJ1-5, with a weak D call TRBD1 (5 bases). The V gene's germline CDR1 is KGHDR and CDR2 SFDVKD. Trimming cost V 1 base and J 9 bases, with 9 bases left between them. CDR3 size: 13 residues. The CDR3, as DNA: TGTGCCACCAGTGATTTTGGGGGATGGCCCCAGCATTTT. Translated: CATSDFGGWPQHF.

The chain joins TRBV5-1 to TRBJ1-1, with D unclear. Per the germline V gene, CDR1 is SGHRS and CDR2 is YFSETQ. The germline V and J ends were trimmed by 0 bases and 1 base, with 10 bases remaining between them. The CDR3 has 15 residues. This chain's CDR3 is CASSLGGTRNTEAFF. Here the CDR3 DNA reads TGCGCCAGCAGCTTGGGGGGTACGAGGAACACTGAAGCTTTCTTT.

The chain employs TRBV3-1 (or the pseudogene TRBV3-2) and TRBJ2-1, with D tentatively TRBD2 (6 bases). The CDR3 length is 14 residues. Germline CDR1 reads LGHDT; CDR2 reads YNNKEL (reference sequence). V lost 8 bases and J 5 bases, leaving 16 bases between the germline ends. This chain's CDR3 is CASSPRSGNNEQFF. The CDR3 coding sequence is TGTGCCAGCTCTCCTCGTAGCGGAAACAATGAGCAGTTCTTC.

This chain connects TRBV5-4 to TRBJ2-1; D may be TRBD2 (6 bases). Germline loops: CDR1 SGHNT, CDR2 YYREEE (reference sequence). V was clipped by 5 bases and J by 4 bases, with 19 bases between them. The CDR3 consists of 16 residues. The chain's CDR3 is CASRDDGGEWYNEQFF. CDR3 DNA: TGTGCCAGCAGGGATGACGGCGGGGAGTGGTACAATGAGCAGTTCTTC.

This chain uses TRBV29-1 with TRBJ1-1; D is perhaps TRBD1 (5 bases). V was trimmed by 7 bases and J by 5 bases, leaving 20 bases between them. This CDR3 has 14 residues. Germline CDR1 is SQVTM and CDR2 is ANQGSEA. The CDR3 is CSAKATESGTEAFF. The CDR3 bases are TGCAGCGCCAAAGCGACAGAATCGGGAACTGAAGCTTTCTTT.

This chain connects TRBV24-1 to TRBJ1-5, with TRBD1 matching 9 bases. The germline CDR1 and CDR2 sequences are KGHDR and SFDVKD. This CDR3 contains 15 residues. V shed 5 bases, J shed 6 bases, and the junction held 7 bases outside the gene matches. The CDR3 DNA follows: TGTGCCACCAGTGGTCTCCGGGACAGGGTTCAGCCCCAGCATTTT. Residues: CATSGLRDRVQPQHF.

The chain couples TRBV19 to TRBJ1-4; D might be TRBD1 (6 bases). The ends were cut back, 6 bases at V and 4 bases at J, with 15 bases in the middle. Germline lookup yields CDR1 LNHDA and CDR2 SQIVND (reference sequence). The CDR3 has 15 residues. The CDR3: CASRDGQLINEKLFF. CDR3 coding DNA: TGTGCCAGTAGGGACGGACAGCTTATTAATGAAAAACTGTTTTTT.

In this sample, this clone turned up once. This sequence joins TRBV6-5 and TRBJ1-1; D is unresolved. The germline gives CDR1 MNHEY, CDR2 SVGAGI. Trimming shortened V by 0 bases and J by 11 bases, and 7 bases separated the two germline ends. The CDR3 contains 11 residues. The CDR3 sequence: CASSYSRVAFF. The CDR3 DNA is TGTGCCAGCAGTTACTCGAGGGTGGCTTTCTTT.

CDR3 in DNA: TGTGCCATCCTGAGGGGAGATGAAGCTTTCTTT. Protein: CAILRGDEAFF. This chain joins TRBV25-1 and TRBJ1-1; D possibly corresponds to TRBD1 (5 bases). The germline V gene has CDR1 MGHDK and CDR2 SYGVNS. V lost 10 bases, J lost 7 bases, and 13 bases lay in between. The CDR3 length is 11 residues. The full variable domain, completed using reference TRBV25-1 and TRBJ1-1, is EADIYQTPRYLVIGTGKKITLECSQTMGHDKMYWYQQDPGMELHLIHYSYGVNSTEKGDLSSESTVSRIRTEHFPLTLESARPSHTSQYLCAILRGDEAFFGQGTRLTVV.

CDR3: CASSLAPRNYGYTF. CDR3 DNA sequence: TGTGCCAGCTCACTCGCCCCCAGGAACTATGGCTACACCTTC. The rearrangement uses TRBV6-5 and TRBJ1-2, with D unclear. Germline V CDR1 and CDR2: MNHEY, SVGAGI. The V and J ends lost 8 bases and 2 bases respectively, with 15 bases between them. This CDR3 has 14 residues.

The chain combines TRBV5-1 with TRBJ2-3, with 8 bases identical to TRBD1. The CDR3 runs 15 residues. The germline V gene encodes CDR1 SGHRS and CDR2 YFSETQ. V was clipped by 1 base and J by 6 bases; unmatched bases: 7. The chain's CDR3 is CASSLNGQGLDTQYF. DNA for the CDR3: TGCGCCAGCAGCTTGAACGGACAGGGCCTGGATACGCAGTATTTT.

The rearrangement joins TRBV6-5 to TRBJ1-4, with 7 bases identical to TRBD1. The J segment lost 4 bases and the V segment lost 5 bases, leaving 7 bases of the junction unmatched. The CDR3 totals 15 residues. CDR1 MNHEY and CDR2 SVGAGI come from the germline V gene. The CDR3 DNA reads TGTGCCAGCAGTAGCACTACAGGGGTTAATGAAAAACTGTTTTTT. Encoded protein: CASSSTTGVNEKLFF.

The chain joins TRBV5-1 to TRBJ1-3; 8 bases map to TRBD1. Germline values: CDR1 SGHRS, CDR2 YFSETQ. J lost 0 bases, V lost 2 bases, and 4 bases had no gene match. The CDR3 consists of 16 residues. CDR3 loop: CASSFGQGYSGNTIYF. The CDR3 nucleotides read TGCGCCAGCAGCTTCGGACAGGGCTACTCTGGAAACACCATATATTTT. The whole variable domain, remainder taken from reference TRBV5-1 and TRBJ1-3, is KAGVTQTPRYLIKTRGQQVTLSCSPISGHRSVSWYQQTPGQGLQFLFEYFSETQRNKGNFPGRFSGRQFSNSRSEMNVSTLELGDSALYLCASSFGQGYSGNTIYFGEGSWLTVV.

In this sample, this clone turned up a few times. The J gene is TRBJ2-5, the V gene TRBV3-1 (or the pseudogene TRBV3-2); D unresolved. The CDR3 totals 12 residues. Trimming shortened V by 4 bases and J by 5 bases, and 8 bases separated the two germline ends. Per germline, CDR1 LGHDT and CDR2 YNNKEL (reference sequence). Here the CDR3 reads CASSRSGETQYF. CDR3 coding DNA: TGTGCCAGCAGCCGTTCTGGGGAGACCCAGTACTTC.

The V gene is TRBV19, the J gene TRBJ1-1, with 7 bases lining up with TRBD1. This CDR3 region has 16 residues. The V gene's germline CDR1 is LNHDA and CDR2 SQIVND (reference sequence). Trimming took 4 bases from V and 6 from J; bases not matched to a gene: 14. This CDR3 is CASSKYRGMGTAEAFF. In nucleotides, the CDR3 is TGTGCCAGTAGTAAGTACAGGGGAATGGGAACGGCTGAAGCTTTCTTT.

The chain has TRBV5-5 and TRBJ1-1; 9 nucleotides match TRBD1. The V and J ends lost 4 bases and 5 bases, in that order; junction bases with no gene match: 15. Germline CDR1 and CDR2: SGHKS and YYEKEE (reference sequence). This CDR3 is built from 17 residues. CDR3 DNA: TGTGCCAGCAGCCCGGAACTCTTCCGGGACAGGGAAACTGAAGCTTTCTTT. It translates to CASSPELFRDRETEAFF.

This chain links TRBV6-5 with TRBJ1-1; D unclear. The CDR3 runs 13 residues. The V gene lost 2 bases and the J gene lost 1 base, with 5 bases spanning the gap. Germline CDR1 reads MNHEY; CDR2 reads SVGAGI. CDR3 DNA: TGTGCCAGCAGTTACGTCCAGAACACTGAAGCTTTCTTT. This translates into CASSYVQNTEAFF.

CDR3 protein: CASSLSRDRGRPLRGTEAFF. The DNA for the CDR3 is TGTGCCAGCAGCCTGTCCCGGGACAGGGGGCGCCCCCTTCGTGGCACTGAAGCTTTCTTT. This rearrangement joins TRBV7-8 to TRBJ1-1; TRBD1 matches at 12 bases. V lost 5 bases to trimming and J lost 4 bases; unmatched junction nucleotides: 20. The CDR3 spans 20 residues. Germline V gives CDR1 SGHVS, CDR2 FQNEAQ.

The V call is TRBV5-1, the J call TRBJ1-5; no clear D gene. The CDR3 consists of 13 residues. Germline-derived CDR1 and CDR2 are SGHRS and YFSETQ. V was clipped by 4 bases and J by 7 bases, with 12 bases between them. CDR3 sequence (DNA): TGCGCCAGCAGCGAATACCCATGGCAGCCCCAGCATTTT. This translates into CASSEYPWQPQHF.

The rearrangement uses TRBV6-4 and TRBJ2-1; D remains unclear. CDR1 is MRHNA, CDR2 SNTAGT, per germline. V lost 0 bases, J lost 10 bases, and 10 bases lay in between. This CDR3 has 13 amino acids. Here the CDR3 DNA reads TGTGCCAGCAGTGACTCGAATAAGATAGAGCAGTTCTTC. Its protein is CASSDSNKIEQFF.